These 12 T cell receptor beta chains share one sample of origin, sequenced in a study of PD-1 blockade in classical Hodgkin lymphoma. All patients relapsed after autologous stem cell transplantation, and brentuximab vedotin exposure varied. TCRdb's table, derived via immunoSEQ multiplex PCR, lists solely in-frame clones and lacks some. Altogether about 63,000 clones are present, approximately 90% being singletons, with the ten largest covering around 5.4%. The source was peripheral blood mononuclear cells (PBMCs), collected before the second cycle of nivolumab. Receptor source: a human donor with classical Hodgkin lymphoma.

V gene TRBV2 combines with J gene TRBJ2-7; D assignment may be TRBD1 or TRBD2 (6 bases each). CDR3 length equals 15 residues. The germline CDR1 and CDR2 sequences are SNHLY and FYNNEI. Trimming removed 3 bases from V and 4 bases from J, with 16 bases in between. For the CDR3, the DNA is TGTGCCAGCAGTGACCCCGGGGGCCGCACGTACGAGCAGTACTTC. The encoded protein is CASSDPGGRTYEQYF. Full variable domain (rest looked up from reference TRBV2 and TRBJ2-7): EPEVTQTPSHQVTQMGQEVILRCVPISNHLYFYWYRQILGQKVEFLVSFYNNEISEKSEIFDDQFSVERPDGSNFTLKIRSTKLEDSAMYFCASSDPGGRTYEQYFGPGTRLTVT.

The chain carries TRBV27 and TRBJ1-3; D is uncertain. The germline CDR1 and CDR2 sequences are MNHEY and SMNVEV (reference sequence). The CDR3 runs 14 residues. Trimming took 5 bases from V and 0 from J, leaving 8 bases between them. CDR3 nucleotide sequence: TGTGCCAGCAGTGAGACACGCTCTGGAAACACCATATATTTT. Amino acid sequence: CASSETRSGNTIYF.

This clone turned up a few times. The chain combines TRBV7-8 with TRBJ2-4; TRBD1 might be the D (6 bases). V lost 8 bases and J 0 bases, leaving 23 bases between the germline ends. This CDR3 has 18 amino acids. Germline V gives CDR1 SGHVS, CDR2 FQNEAQ. CDR3 sequence (DNA): TGTGCCAGCGCCGAAGGGACACTTAGACCTTTAGCCAAAAACATTCAGTACTTC. Its translation: CASAEGTLRPLAKNIQYF.

The chain is built from TRBV6-6 and TRBJ2-7, with 9 bases lining up with TRBD1. The CDR3 contains 15 residues. Germline CDR1 is MNHNY and CDR2 is SVGAGI (reference sequence). Losses at the gene ends were 6 bases for V and 5 bases for J; bases not matched to a gene: 11. CDR3 sequence (DNA): TGTGCCAGCAGACCCCCGGGACAGGGTGCGCACGAGCAGTACTTC. The encoded protein is CASRPPGQGAHEQYF.

The CDR3 nucleotides are TGTGCCAGCAGTGAACTGAATGGGTCGGAGCAGTTCTTC. Translation: CASSELNGSEQFF. The rearrangement links TRBV2 to TRBJ2-1; D ambiguous. Per germline, CDR1 SNHLY and CDR2 FYNNEI. V was clipped by 2 bases and J by 10 bases, with 12 bases between them. The CDR3 runs to 13 residues.

V is TRBV25-1 and J is TRBJ2-2; D is unresolved. Trimming stripped 4 bases from V and 1 base from J, with 1 base between. Germline CDR1 MGHDK, CDR2 SYGVNS. The CDR3 length is 12 residues. The CDR3 region is CASSGNTGELFF. The DNA for the CDR3 is TGTGCCAGCAGTGGGAACACCGGGGAGCTGTTTTTT. Full variable domain (remainder filled in from reference TRBV25-1 and TRBJ2-2): EADIYQTPRYLVIGTGKKITLECSQTMGHDKMYWYQQDPGMELHLIHYSYGVNSTEKGDLSSESTVSRIRTEHFPLTLESARPSHTSQYLCASSGNTGELFFGEGSRLTVL.

Worth noting for this clone: Other DNA sequences in the same sample also yield this CDR3. The rearrangement links TRBV5-1 to TRBJ2-7; 10 bases are shared with TRBD2. CDR3 size: 15 residues. From germline, CDR1 is SGHRS and CDR2 YFSETQ. With V trimmed by 5 bases and J by 2 bases, 7 bases remained unmatched. The chain's CDR3 is CASSPSSGGPYEQYF. The CDR3, as DNA: TGCGCCAGCAGTCCCTCTAGCGGGGGTCCCTACGAGCAGTACTTC.

The chain joins TRBV18 to TRBJ2-7; TRBD1 agrees at 8 bases. This CDR3 spans 15 amino acids. The V segment lost 2 bases and the J segment 2 bases; nucleotides outside the gene matches: 5. Germline CDR1 reads KGHSH; CDR2 reads LQKENI. CDR3 residues: CASSPGRDRTYEQYF. CDR3 in DNA: TGTGCCAGCTCACCAGGTAGGGACAGGACCTACGAGCAGTACTTC.

In this sample, this clone turned up once. The chain combines TRBV18 with TRBJ2-3, with D possibly being TRBD1 or TRBD2 (5 bases each). Germline CDR1 KGHSH, CDR2 LQKENI. Trimming pared 3 bases from V and 6 bases from J, leaving 22 bases between. CDR3 length: 17 amino acids. The CDR3 sequence: CASSPLKTLEGRDTQYF. CDR3 coding DNA: TGTGCCAGCTCACCGCTAAAGACACTCGAGGGACGGGATACGCAGTATTTT.

The chain recombines TRBV5-1 with TRBJ2-7, with D perhaps being TRBD1 or TRBD2 (5 bases each). V was trimmed by 6 bases and J by 7 bases, leaving 26 bases between them. The CDR3 has 16 residues. Per the germline V gene, CDR1 is SGHRS and CDR2 is YFSETQ. The CDR3 sequence: CASTQVGRGVSEEQYF. The CDR3 coding sequence is TGCGCCAGCACCCAGGTCGGCAGAGGGGTCTCAGAGGAGCAGTACTTC.

V gene TRBV7-8 combines with J gene TRBJ1-5; D gene uncertain. Trimming shortened V by 3 bases and J by 0 bases, and 9 bases separated the two germline ends. There are 15 residues in the CDR3. Germline loops: CDR1 SGHVS, CDR2 FQNEAQ. The CDR3 DNA follows: TGTGCCAGCAGCTTTACAGTAGATAGCAATCAGCCCCAGCATTTT. Residues: CASSFTVDSNQPQHF. The whole variable domain, filled in from reference TRBV7-8 and TRBJ1-5, reads GAGVSQSPRYKVAKRGQDVALRCDPISGHVSLFWYQQALGQGPEFLTYFQNEAQLDKSGLPSDRFFAERPEGSVSTLKIQRTQQEDSAVYLCASSFTVDSNQPQHFGDGTRLSIL.

The chain combines TRBV5-1 with TRBJ2-3; 8 bases line up with TRBD2. J gave up 6 bases and V 5 bases, and 8 bases lay outside the gene matches. The CDR3 is 14 residues long. CDR1 is SGHRS and CDR2 is YFSETQ in the germline V gene. This chain's CDR3 is CASSLTSVGDTQYF. In DNA, the CDR3 is TGCGCCAGCAGTTTGACTAGCGTAGGCGATACGCAGTATTTT.